The TCR beta chain described here comes from a study of blood T cell repertoires in COVID-19. Across the study: The origin of the acute and convalescent COVID-19 samples was the United States, Italy and Spain. Nucleic acid was either cDNA or gDNA, and it came from T cells, B-cell-depleted T cells, or PBMCs.

Per the authors' pipeline: Using reference gene primer amplification, nucleated cell counts were estimated. Data came from immunoSEQ multiplex PCR; TCRdb stores just in-frame clones and leaves some out. V, J and clone size reflect that table, while D and trimming were determined from the DNA. The repertoire holds around 180,000 clones, with about 88% as singletons. Germline V gene sequence: CDR1 SGHAT, CDR2 FQNNGV. V was pared by 5 bases and J by 7 bases, with 7 bases of the junction left unmatched. The CDR3 covers 14 residues. The genes are TRBV11-2 and TRBJ1-2; 10 nucleotides agree with TRBD1. Source material: peripheral blood. The origin of this receptor is a man in his fifties or sixties with acute or convalescent COVID-19. CDR3 region: CASSLRQGASGYTF. DNA of the CDR3: TGTGCCAGCAGCCTTAGACAGGGGGCTAGTGGCTACACCTTC.